These T cell receptor beta chains were read from a single sample in a study of OX40 agonist ivuxolimab in advanced cancers. Here immunoSEQ multiplex PCR was the method, and the copy in TCRdb shows in-frame clones only, minus some. The sample includes roughly 80,000 clones, 90% to 95% seen only once; the top ten take 0.55% to 0.7%. This sample comprised CD4+ or CD8+ T cells sorted from blood, obtained in a trial of the OX40 agonist ivuxolimab. Receptors originate from an adult with an advanced solid tumor such as melanoma, head and neck, liver or kidney cancer. The CDR3 runs from the conserved cysteine through the conserved F or W. Each record gives: D gene, clone size, V gene, J gene, CDR3 protein, CDR3 DNA. A D gene is named only where the DNA matches it firmly. Size is omitted from some rows. Given values are once, few, many or a class for expanded clones.

D gene: .; clone size: once; V gene: TRBV6-5; J gene: TRBJ2-5; CDR3 protein: CASRLGHRVGETQYF; CDR3 DNA: TGTGCCAGCAGGCTAGGACACAGGGTCGGAGAGACCCAGTACTTC
D gene: .; clone size: .; V gene: TRBV18; J gene: TRBJ1-5; CDR3 protein: CASQLSSSNQPQHF; CDR3 DNA: TGTGCCAGCCAACTCTCCAGTAGCAATCAGCCCCAGCATTTT
D gene: .; clone size: .; V gene: TRBV28; J gene: TRBJ1-2; CDR3 protein: CASSFFRSYGYTF; CDR3 DNA: TGTGCCAGCAGTTTTTTTAGGAGCTATGGCTACACCTTC
D gene: TRBD2; clone size: .; V gene: TRBV11-2; J gene: TRBJ2-1; CDR3 protein: CASSLAGAWGEQFF; CDR3 DNA: TGTGCCAGCAGCTTGGCGGGAGCGTGGGGTGAGCAGTTCTTC
D gene: TRBD2; clone size: .; V gene: TRBV7-2; J gene: TRBJ2-1; CDR3 protein: CASSLWTSGDDEQFF; CDR3 DNA: TGTGCCAGCAGCTTATGGACTAGCGGCGACGATGAGCAGTTCTTC
D gene: .; clone size: .; V gene: TRBV5-5; J gene: TRBJ1-1; CDR3 protein: CASSSSLTEAFF; CDR3 DNA: TGTGCCAGCAGTTCCTCTCTCACTGAAGCTTTCTTT
D gene: .; clone size: .; V gene: TRBV7-2; J gene: TRBJ1-5; CDR3 protein: CASSLLEGQPQHF; CDR3 DNA: TGTGCCAGCAGCTTATTGGAGGGTCAGCCCCAGCATTTT
D gene: .; clone size: once; V gene: TRBV2; J gene: TRBJ2-3; CDR3 protein: CASSAATSTDTQYF; CDR3 DNA: TGTGCCAGCTCCGCGGCAACTAGCACAGATACGCAGTATTTT
D gene: .; clone size: .; V gene: TRBV6-1; J gene: TRBJ1-4; CDR3 protein: CASSEGYNEKLFF; CDR3 DNA: TGTGCCAGCAGTGAAGGTTATAATGAAAAACTGTTTTTT
D gene: TRBD2; clone size: .; V gene: TRBV7-8; J gene: TRBJ2-7; CDR3 protein: CASSPRSGARGSLNEQYF; CDR3 DNA: TGTGCCAGCAGCCCCCGGAGCGGGGCTCGCGGGAGTCTCAACGAGCAGTACTTC
D gene: TRBD1; clone size: .; V gene: TRBV13; J gene: TRBJ1-2; CDR3 protein: CASSLYGTDGYTF; CDR3 DNA: TGTGCCAGCAGCTTATATGGGACAGACGGCTACACCTTC
D gene: .; clone size: .; V gene: TRBV7-2; J gene: TRBJ1-2; CDR3 protein: CASSTGTGVDRGYTF; CDR3 DNA: TGTGCCAGCAGTACCGGGACGGGTGTCGATCGAGGCTACACCTTC
D gene: TRBD1; clone size: .; V gene: TRBV5-8; J gene: TRBJ2-5; CDR3 protein: CASNRDSRETQYF; CDR3 DNA: TGTGCCAGCAACCGGGACAGTCGAGAGACCCAGTACTTC
D gene: TRBD2; clone size: .; V gene: TRBV10-3; J gene: TRBJ2-1; CDR3 protein: CAISEGIAGHPSSYNEQFF; CDR3 DNA: TGTGCCATCAGTGAGGGAATAGCGGGCCACCCCTCCTCCTACAATGAGCAGTTCTTC
D gene: TRBD2; clone size: .; V gene: TRBV14; J gene: TRBJ2-3; CDR3 protein: CASSQLRYGLGLTDTQYF; CDR3 DNA: TGTGCCAGCAGCCAACTAAGATACGGACTAGGGTTAACAGATACGCAGTATTTT
D gene: .; clone size: .; V gene: TRBV5-1; J gene: TRBJ2-7; CDR3 protein: CASSWTGPTYEQYF; CDR3 DNA: TGCGCCAGCAGCTGGACGGGACCGACCTACGAGCAGTACTTC
D gene: .; clone size: .; V gene: TRBV7-3; J gene: TRBJ2-1; CDR3 protein: CASSAQGREYNEQFF; CDR3 DNA: TGTGCCAGCAGCGCCCAAGGTCGGGAGTACAATGAGCAGTTCTTC
D gene: .; clone size: once; V gene: TRBV28; J gene: TRBJ2-1; CDR3 protein: CASSLRSEQFF; CDR3 DNA: TGTGCCAGCAGTTTAAGGAGTGAGCAGTTCTTC
D gene: .; clone size: .; V gene: TRBV28; J gene: TRBJ2-7; CDR3 protein: CASSTETTYEQYF; CDR3 DNA: TGTGCCAGCAGTACTGAGACTACCTACGAGCAGTACTTC
D gene: .; clone size: .; V gene: TRBV21-1; J gene: TRBJ2-7; CDR3 protein: CASTEVAGVYSSYEQYF; CDR3 DNA: TGTGCCAGCACCGAGGTAGCGGGAGTTTATAGCTCCTACGAGCAGTACTTC
D gene: .; clone size: .; V gene: TRBV11-3; J gene: TRBJ2-1; CDR3 protein: CASSLDTRVRVNDEQFF; CDR3 DNA: TGTGCCAGCAGCTTAGATACCCGGGTTCGGGTCAATGATGAGCAGTTCTTC
D gene: .; clone size: .; V gene: TRBV2; J gene: TRBJ1-6; CDR3 protein: CASSRGRNNSPLHF; CDR3 DNA: TGTGCCAGCAGCAGGGGTCGGAATAATTCACCCCTCCACTTT
D gene: TRBD1; clone size: .; V gene: TRBV5-1; J gene: TRBJ2-7; CDR3 protein: CASSLLQPDRGYEQYF; CDR3 DNA: TGCGCCAGCAGCTTATTACAGCCGGACAGGGGCTACGAGCAGTACTTC
D gene: TRBD1; clone size: .; V gene: TRBV6-5; J gene: TRBJ1-1; CDR3 protein: CASRGTGLGTEAFF; CDR3 DNA: TGTGCCAGCAGGGGGACAGGGTTAGGCACTGAAGCTTTCTTT
D gene: .; clone size: once; V gene: TRBV7-9; J gene: TRBJ2-3; CDR3 protein: CASIGQTTGGTQYF; CDR3 DNA: TGTGCCAGCATAGGGCAGACAACCGGCGGGACGCAGTATTTT
D gene: .; clone size: .; V gene: TRBV5-6; J gene: TRBJ2-2; CDR3 protein: CASSLRSGNTGELFF; CDR3 DNA: TGTGCCAGCAGCTTGCGTTCCGGGAACACCGGGGAGCTGTTTTTT
D gene: TRBD2; clone size: once; V gene: TRBV5-1; J gene: TRBJ2-1; CDR3 protein: CASRKLAGAYNEQFF; CDR3 DNA: TGCGCCAGCCGCAAACTAGCGGGAGCCTACAATGAGCAGTTCTTC
D gene: TRBD2; clone size: .; V gene: TRBV11-2; J gene: TRBJ2-5; CDR3 protein: CASSAGTSGEQETQYF; CDR3 DNA: TGTGCCAGCAGCGCGGGGACTAGCGGAGAACAAGAGACCCAGTACTTC
D gene: .; clone size: .; V gene: TRBV18; J gene: TRBJ1-4; CDR3 protein: CASSPFKNNEKLFF; CDR3 DNA: TGTGCCAGCTCACCATTCAAGAATAATGAAAAACTGTTTTTT
D gene: TRBD1; clone size: .; V gene: TRBV18; J gene: TRBJ2-2; CDR3 protein: CASSPVIGTVNTGELFF; CDR3 DNA: TGTGCCAGCTCACCGGTCATCGGGACAGTGAACACCGGGGAGCTGTTTTTT
D gene: .; clone size: .; V gene: TRBV4-1; J gene: TRBJ2-3; CDR3 protein: CASSQDRERRSTDTQYF; CDR3 DNA: TGCGCCAGCAGCCAAGATAGAGAGCGGAGAAGCACAGATACGCAGTATTTT
D gene: .; clone size: .; V gene: TRBV7-9; J gene: TRBJ1-2; CDR3 protein: CASSPPGSADGYTF; CDR3 DNA: TGTGCCAGCAGCCCCCCAGGGAGTGCAGATGGCTACACCTTC
D gene: .; clone size: .; V gene: TRBV18; J gene: TRBJ2-2; CDR3 protein: CASSLYGKLDTGELFF; CDR3 DNA: TGTGCCAGCTCACTTTACGGGAAATTGGACACCGGGGAGCTGTTTTTT
D gene: TRBD2; clone size: .; V gene: TRBV5-4; J gene: TRBJ2-1; CDR3 protein: CASGAVAGVNEQFF; CDR3 DNA: TGTGCCAGCGGTGCGGTAGCGGGAGTCAATGAGCAGTTCTTC
D gene: .; clone size: .; V gene: TRBV5-1; J gene: TRBJ2-5; CDR3 protein: CASSLWRLQETQYF; CDR3 DNA: TGCGCCAGCAGCCTATGGAGGCTGCAAGAGACCCAGTACTTC
D gene: TRBD2; clone size: .; V gene: TRBV6-5; J gene: TRBJ2-1; CDR3 protein: CASRLTSGAYNEQFF; CDR3 DNA: TGTGCCAGCAGGTTGACTAGCGGGGCTTACAATGAGCAGTTCTTC
D gene: .; clone size: .; V gene: TRBV4-1; J gene: TRBJ1-2; CDR3 protein: CASSQEELPGRKYGYTF; CDR3 DNA: TGCGCCAGCAGCCAAGAAGAGCTTCCGGGACGTAAATATGGCTACACCTTC
D gene: .; clone size: .; V gene: TRBV5-1; J gene: TRBJ2-1; CDR3 protein: CASSSLPQGNEQFF; CDR3 DNA: TGCGCCAGCAGCTCCCTGCCCCAAGGGAATGAGCAGTTCTTC
D gene: .; clone size: once; V gene: TRBV6-6; J gene: TRBJ1-5; CDR3 protein: CASSYDRQPQHF; CDR3 DNA: TGTGCCAGCAGTTACGACCGTCAGCCCCAGCATTTT
D gene: .; clone size: .; V gene: TRBV6-1; J gene: TRBJ2-3; CDR3 protein: CASKAYATDTQYF; CDR3 DNA: TGTGCCAGCAAAGCGTATGCCACAGATACGCAGTATTTT
D gene: .; clone size: .; V gene: TRBV7-2; J gene: TRBJ2-1; CDR3 protein: CASSLVLGRQFF; CDR3 DNA: TGTGCCAGCAGCTTAGTTCTGGGGAGGCAGTTCTTC
D gene: .; clone size: .; V gene: TRBV2; J gene: TRBJ2-7; CDR3 protein: CASSEYERDRGNF; CDR3 DNA: TGTGCCAGCAGTGAATATGAGCGGGACAGAGGGAACTTC
D gene: .; clone size: .; V gene: TRBV12-2; J gene: TRBJ2-5; CDR3 protein: CASRLGTSGHQDGETQYF; CDR3 DNA: TGTGCAAGTCGCTTAGGGACTAGCGGGCACCAGGACGGAGAGACCCAGTACTTC
D gene: TRBD2; clone size: .; V gene: TRBV7-9; J gene: TRBJ2-7; CDR3 protein: CASSSTGGLAEAYEQYF; CDR3 DNA: TGTGCCAGCAGCTCTACAGGTGGACTAGCGGAAGCCTACGAGCAGTACTTC
D gene: TRBD1; clone size: .; V gene: TRBV6-1; J gene: TRBJ2-1; CDR3 protein: CASSELGTGSYNEQFF; CDR3 DNA: TGTGCCAGCAGTGAGCTTGGGACAGGGTCCTACAATGAGCAGTTCTTC